These 20 T cell receptor beta chains originate from one sample sequenced in a study of CD8 T cells in Susac syndrome. An amount of RNA that ranged from roughly 0.45 to 1 ug was reverse transcribed with random hexamers. TCRdb re-called the immunoSEQ multiplex PCR reads through MiXCR, storing one row per CDR3 protein. The sample includes over 150,000 distinct CDR3 sequences, 95% to 97% of them seen just once. The sequenced material came from CD4+ T cells from PBMCs. The origin of the receptors is a human donor with Susac syndrome.

The chain carries TRBV20-1 and TRBJ2-3; 8 nucleotides line up with TRBD1. This CDR3 is built from 13 residues. V lost 5 bases and J lost 5; bases outside the gene matches: 6. Germline lookup yields CDR1 DFQATT and CDR2 SNEGSKA (reference sequence). In DNA, the CDR3 is TGCAGTGCTCGGACAGGGACAGGAGATACGCAGTATTTT. Translation: CSARTGTGDTQYF.

This clonotype was detected once. This chain links TRBV4-1 with TRBJ2-7, with D possibly called TRBD1 or TRBD2 (6 bases each). The V end lost 1 base, the J end lost 5 bases, and 24 bases lay between the germline ends. The CDR3 runs to 18 residues. Germline V gene data show CDR1 as MGHRA and CDR2 as YSYEKL. The CDR3 spells CASSQGAGGTPGIDEQYF. The CDR3 DNA reads TGCGCCAGCAGCCAAGGGGCCGGCGGGACACCGGGGATAGACGAGCAGTACTTC.

The J gene is TRBJ2-7, the V gene TRBV11-1; TRBD1 might be the D (5 bases). Per germline, CDR1 SGHAT and CDR2 FQDESV (reference sequence). The CDR3 sequence is 13 residues long. V was pared by 1 base and J by 2 bases, with 6 bases between. CDR3 in DNA: TGTGCCAGCAGCTTAGACAGGACCTACGAGCAGTACGTC. It yields the protein CASSLDRTYEQYV.

The chain uses TRBV28 and TRBJ2-7; D remains ambiguous. V was clipped by 6 bases and J by 5 bases, with 17 bases between them. The CDR3 extends over 14 amino acids. Per the germline V gene, CDR1 is MDHEN and CDR2 is SYDVKM. CDR3 sequence (DNA): TGTGCCAGCAGCGCATCGCGTTTATGGGACGAGCAGTACTTC. It yields the protein CASSASRLWDEQYF.

The chain links TRBV20-1 to TRBJ2-7; 8 bases agree with TRBD2. From germline, CDR1 is DFQATT and CDR2 SNEGSKA (reference sequence). Trimming took 1 base from V and 2 from J; bases not matched to a gene: 10. The length of the CDR3 is 16 residues. DNA of the CDR3: TGCAGTGCTAGAGCCACCGTAGCGGGACGGCCCTACGAGCAGTACTTC. The encoded protein is CSARATVAGRPYEQYF.

The rearrangement joins TRBV23-1 to TRBJ2-1; 11 nucleotides agree with TRBD2. TRBV23-1 carries the ORF label, with uncertain function. The length of the CDR3 is 20 residues. Germline trimming cut 6 bases from V and 0 bases from J; bases unmatched to any gene: 16. CDR3 amino acids: CASSQPSSGRLKSSYNEQFF. CDR3 in DNA: TGCGCCAGCAGCCAACCATCTAGCGGGAGGCTTAAGAGCTCCTACAATGAGCAGTTCTTC.

The rearrangement links TRBV20-1 to TRBJ2-7; D not certain. The germline V gene has CDR1 DFQATT and CDR2 SNEGSKA (reference sequence). V gave up 6 bases and J gave up 3 bases, with 15 bases separating them. The CDR3 spans 13 residues. The CDR3 loop is CSALGNGVYEQYF. CDR3 sequence (DNA): TGCAGTGCCTTAGGAAACGGAGTCTACGAGCAGTACTTC.

V and J are TRBV18 and TRBJ1-6; 9 positions agree with TRBD1. With 3 bases clipped from V and 8 bases from J, the junction kept 5 bases outside the gene matches. The germline V gene has CDR1 KGHSH and CDR2 LQKENI. There are 15 residues in the CDR3. The CDR3 DNA reads as TGTGCCAGCTCACCGTTGACAGGGGGGGATTCACCCCTCCACTTT. Translating it yields CASSPLTGGDSPLHF.

This clonotype was counted between two and nine times. The V and J genes are TRBV6-1 and TRBJ2-1; 16 bases are a match to TRBD2. V dropped 7 bases and J dropped 15; count of bases not matched to a gene: 9. Germline-derived CDR1 and CDR2 are MNHNS and SASEGT. The CDR3 sequence is 14 residues long. The DNA of the CDR3 is TGTGCCAGCACCCGGGGACTAGCGGGGGGGAGCTGGTTCTTC. Translating gives CASTRGLAGGSWFF.

In its sample, this clonotype was seen once. The CDR3: CAITPGQQETQYF. The DNA for the CDR3 is TGTGCCATCACCCCAGGGCAGCAAGAGACCCAGTACTTC. The rearrangement links TRBV10-3 to TRBJ2-5, with D possibly matching TRBD1 (5 bases). V shed 7 bases and J shed 2 bases, with 11 bases lying between them. CDR3 length: 13 residues. Per germline, CDR1 ENHRY and CDR2 SYGVKD.

The V gene is TRBV10-3, the J gene TRBJ2-7; no clear D. Germline lookup yields CDR1 ENHRY and CDR2 SYGVKD. Trimming stripped 4 bases from V and 3 bases from J, with 13 bases between. This CDR3 spans 14 amino acids. The chain's CDR3 is CAISAEPPLYEQYF. The CDR3 DNA is TGTGCCATCAGTGCAGAGCCCCCCCTCTACGAGCAGTACTTC.

The V call is TRBV7-9, the J call TRBJ1-2; 9 nucleotides agree with TRBD1. CDR1 is SEHNR and CDR2 is FQNEAQ in the germline V gene (reference sequence). The CDR3 contains 13 residues. V trimming: 5 bases; J trimming: 6 bases; junction bases outside the gene matches: 4. CDR3 region: CASSITGGDGYTF. CDR3 DNA sequence: TGTGCCAGCAGCATAACAGGGGGCGATGGCTACACCTTC.

The chain has TRBV5-1 and TRBJ1-6, with 7 bases aligning to TRBD1. J gave up 7 bases and V 4 bases, and 17 bases lay outside the gene matches. The CDR3 has 18 residues. In germline, CDR1 is SGHRS, CDR2 YFSETQ. The CDR3 sequence is CASSLETNRGQRNSPLHF. The DNA of the CDR3 is TGCGCCAGCAGCCTCGAAACTAACAGGGGCCAGCGAAATTCACCCCTCCACTTT.

The chain recombines TRBV9 with TRBJ2-6; no reliable D call. Germline CDR1 SGDLS, CDR2 YYNGEE. Trimming took 3 bases from V and 0 from J, leaving 10 bases between them. This CDR3 contains 16 residues. The CDR3 loop reads CASSAPLSSGANVLTF. The CDR3 DNA reads as TGTGCCAGCAGCGCCCCACTCTCCTCTGGGGCCAACGTCCTGACTTTC.

The J gene is TRBJ1-3, the V gene TRBV12-3 or TRBV12-4; 7 bases map to TRBD1. V trimming: 6 bases; J trimming: 0 bases; junction bases outside the gene matches: 5. The CDR3 length is 15 residues. The CDR3 loop is CASSPGTASGNTIYF. CDR3 sequence (DNA): TGTGCCAGCAGCCCAGGGACAGCCTCTGGAAACACCATATATTTT.

The chain uses TRBV2 and TRBJ2-5, with D unresolved. Germline V CDR1 and CDR2: SNHLY, FYNNEI. This CDR3 spans 13 amino acids. V was shortened by 4 bases and J by 3 bases, with 9 bases between the two germline ends. The CDR3 DNA follows: TGTGCCAGCAGTGTTGGCGGAAAAGAGACCCAGTACTTC. Its translation is CASSVGGKETQYF.

The chain is built from TRBV18 and TRBJ2-5; 7 nucleotides match TRBD2. Germline V gene lookup returns CDR1 KGHSH and CDR2 LQKENI. The CDR3 covers 12 residues. V was clipped by 8 bases and J by 4 bases; unmatched bases: 4. The CDR3 region has the DNA TGTGCCAGCAGCCCGGGGGGAGAGACCCAGTACTTC. This translates into CASSPGGETQYF.

V is TRBV28 and J is TRBJ2-7; 13 positions match TRBD2. CDR3 length equals 20 residues. The germline CDR1 and CDR2 sequences are MDHEN and SYDVKM. Trimming at V came to 4 bases and at J to 3 bases, leaving 18 bases not matched to a gene. In DNA, the CDR3 is TGTGCCAGCAGTTCCCACGGACTAGCGGGAGTCAACCCCGGTCTCTACGAGCAGTACTTC. Translation: CASSSHGLAGVNPGLYEQYF. The variable domain in full, completed from reference TRBV28 and TRBJ2-7, reads DVKVTQSSRYLVKRTGEKVFLECVQDMDHENMFWYRQDPGLGLRLIYFSYDVKMKEKGDIPEGYSVSREKKERFSLILESASTNQTSMYLCASSSHGLAGVNPGLYEQYFGPGTRLTVT.

V gene TRBV29-1 combines with J gene TRBJ2-7; 8 nucleotides agree with TRBD2. The germline V gene encodes CDR1 SQVTM and CDR2 ANQGSEA. The CDR3 runs 13 residues. With V trimmed by 3 bases and J by 1 base, 2 bases remained unmatched. The CDR3: CSVDAGGSYEQYF. In DNA form, the CDR3 reads TGCAGCGTTGACGCGGGAGGATCCTACGAGCAGTACTTC.

The V gene is TRBV29-1, the J gene TRBJ1-5, with TRBD1 matching over 8 bases. Germline V gives CDR1 SQVTM, CDR2 ANQGSEA. The trim removed 4 bases at V and 4 bases at J, leaving 3 bases unmatched. The CDR3 contains 13 residues. The CDR3, as DNA: TGCAGCGTTGCCGACAGGGGTAATCAGCCCCAGCATTTT. This encodes CSVADRGNQPQHF.